These 29 T cell receptor beta chains were sequenced from one sample in a study of T cells in Graves' hyperthyroidism and ophthalmopathy. Amplification of TCR beta CDR3 regions was performed using RNA transcripts as template. First-round RT-PCR of the TCR CDR3 relied on the HTBI primer set. Each CDR3 protein is one row after TCRdb ran MiXCR on the multiplex PCR reads. The sample has 45,000 to 55,000 distinct CDR3 sequences, roughly 51% seen once. Specimen: peripheral blood or thyroid tissue (not recorded which). All receptors derive from a young man with Graves' hyperthyroidism.

The rearrangement joins TRBV29-1 to TRBJ1-2; D is undetermined. Trimming took 3 bases from V and 3 from J, leaving 8 bases between them. This CDR3 has 12 residues. Germline values: CDR1 SQVTM, CDR2 ANQGSEA. DNA of the CDR3: TGCAGCGTTGATTGGCAGGACTATGGCTACACCTTC. This gives the protein CSVDWQDYGYTF.

In its sample, this clonotype was seen many times. The chain combines TRBV2 with TRBJ1-5; D gene unclear. Per germline, CDR1 SNHLY and CDR2 FYNNEI. Trimming pared 7 bases from V and 7 bases from J, leaving 14 bases between. The CDR3 has 13 amino acids. The CDR3 bases are TGTGCCAGCATGGGCAGAAGCGTACAGCCCCAGCATTTT. Its protein product is CASMGRSVQPQHF.

This clonotype was detected many times. The rearrangement joins TRBV20-1 to TRBJ2-5, with TRBD2 matching 12 bases. Germline CDR1 DFQATT, CDR2 SNEGSKA (reference sequence). This CDR3 is 13 amino acids long. V was clipped by 7 bases and J by 5 bases; unmatched bases: 5. CDR3 protein: CSVRTSGAETQYF. The CDR3 nucleotides read TGCAGTGTGCGGACTAGCGGGGCGGAGACCCAGTACTTC.

The CDR3 bases are TGTGCCAGCAGCCCGGGACAGCTATATGGCTACACCTTC. Amino acids: CASSPGQLYGYTF. The chain carries TRBV9 and TRBJ1-2; TRBD1 matches 7 bases. The CDR3 loop spans 13 amino acids. The germline gives CDR1 SGDLS, CDR2 YYNGEE. The V gene end was trimmed by 4 bases and the J gene end by 5 bases; junction bases not matched to a gene: 5.

The chain combines TRBV28 with TRBJ2-3; D ambiguous. CDR1 MDHEN and CDR2 SYDVKM come from the germline V gene. The germline V and J ends were trimmed by 3 bases and 5 bases, with 6 bases remaining between them. The CDR3 covers 12 residues. The CDR3 DNA follows: TGTGCCAGCAGTTTGGGGTTAGATACGCAGTATTTT. Translating gives CASSLGLDTQYF.

This clonotype occurred once. This chain uses TRBV25-1 with TRBJ1-1; D is unclear. Trimming shortened V by 8 bases and J by 0 bases, and 16 bases separated the two germline ends. CDR1 and CDR2 from the germline V gene are MGHDK and SYGVNS. CDR3 size: 15 residues. This chain's CDR3 is CASGDGGKMNTEAFF. In DNA, the CDR3 is TGTGCCAGCGGCGACGGCGGAAAGATGAACACTGAAGCTTTCTTT.

The chain combines TRBV20-1 with TRBJ2-5; no clear D. The germline CDR1 and CDR2 sequences are DFQATT and SNEGSKA (reference sequence). V was shortened by 4 bases and J by 2 bases, with 8 bases between the two germline ends. This CDR3 contains 12 residues. The CDR3 region is CSAIPEQETQYF. CDR3 bases: TGCAGTGCTATTCCCGAACAAGAGACCCAGTACTTC.

The V gene is TRBV7-9, the J gene TRBJ2-5, with TRBD1 as a possible D gene (7 bases). Between the trimmed V and J ends, which lost 5 bases and 3 bases, there was a span of 13 bases. Germline lookup yields CDR1 SEHNR and CDR2 FQNEAQ (reference sequence). The length of the CDR3 is 14 residues. As DNA, the CDR3 is TGTGCCAGCAGCCGCGGGACAGCTAAAGAGACCCAGTACTTC. It is translated as CASSRGTAKETQYF.

Notes on this clonotype: This may be a read error, as it is one base from a much larger clone. This chain uses TRBV5-4 with TRBJ2-3, with TRBD1 as a possible D gene (7 bases). Germline assignment: CDR1 SGHNT and CDR2 YYREEE (reference sequence). The CDR3 is made up of 15 amino acids. Here the CDR3 reads CASSSQGGSTGTQYF. As DNA, the CDR3 is TGTGCCAGCAGCTCGCAGGGGGGAAGCACAGGTACGCAGTATTTT.

This clonotype was detected many times. This sequence joins TRBV20-1 and TRBJ2-7; the D is unclear. CDR1 is DFQATT, CDR2 SNEGSKA, per germline (reference sequence). The CDR3 loop spans 12 amino acids. With 6 bases removed from V and 3 bases from J, the gap between germline ends came to 12 bases. CDR3 protein: CSANRNLYEQYF. The CDR3 DNA is TGCAGTGCCAATCGGAACCTCTACGAGCAGTACTTC.

The CDR3 coding sequence is TGTGCCACCCAATTACCGGGCACACGGGATGAAGCTTTCTTT. Amino acid sequence: CATQLPGTRDEAFF. V gene TRBV15 combines with J gene TRBJ1-1; D ambiguous. Trimming shortened V by 8 bases and J by 7 bases, and 20 bases separated the two germline ends. The CDR3 consists of 14 residues. Germline V gene lookup returns CDR1 LNHNV and CDR2 YYDKDF (reference sequence).

The chain joins TRBV7-2 to TRBJ2-5, with TRBD1 matching 8 bases. CDR1 is SGHTA, CDR2 FQGNSA, per germline. The CDR3 loop spans 21 amino acids. V was clipped by 4 bases and J by 6 bases; unmatched bases: 28. This CDR3 reads CASSSPPGGWGVGAGSKTQYF. The CDR3 DNA reads as TGTGCCAGCAGCTCCCCTCCAGGGGGCTGGGGAGTTGGGGCCGGCAGCAAGACCCAGTACTTC. Together with reference TRBV7-2 and TRBJ2-5, the CDR3 gives the full variable domain: GAGVSQSPSNKVTEKGKDVELRCDPISGHTALYWYRQSLGQGLEFLIYFQGNSAPDKSGLPSDRFSAERTGGSVSTLTIQRTQQEDSAVYLCASSSPPGGWGVGAGSKTQYFGPGTRLLVL.

The rearrangement uses TRBV6-1 and TRBJ2-5; 7 bases are shared with TRBD2. From germline, CDR1 is MNHNS and CDR2 SASEGT. The CDR3 totals 12 residues. The V gene end was trimmed by 5 bases and the J gene end by 5 bases; junction bases not matched to a gene: 2. In nucleotides, the CDR3 is TGTGCCAGCAGTACACTAGCGGAGACCCAGTACTTC. It translates to CASSTLAETQYF.

This sequence joins TRBV7-9 and TRBJ2-7, with 9 bases fitting TRBD1. The CDR3 runs to 17 residues. The V and J ends lost 1 base and 7 bases, in that order; junction bases with no gene match: 14. Germline CDR1 reads SEHNR; CDR2 reads FQNEAQ (reference sequence). The CDR3 DNA reads TGTGCCAGCAGCTTAGAAATCCGCCGGGGACAGGGAAGGGAGCAGTACTTC. Residues: CASSLEIRRGQGREQYF.

This clonotype is termed medium-sized. The chain carries TRBV10-3 and TRBJ2-5, with TRBD2 matching 7 bases. Germline CDR1 and CDR2: ENHRY and SYGVKD. This CDR3 has 15 amino acids. V gave up 7 bases and J gave up 5 bases; unmatched junction bases: 13. CDR3: CAINSPGEGPETQYF. Written as DNA, the CDR3 is TGTGCCATCAACTCTCCGGGGGAGGGCCCCGAGACCCAGTACTTC.

The chain combines TRBV5-1 with TRBJ1-2, with TRBD1 as a possible D gene (6 bases). Trimming pared 2 bases from V and 6 bases from J, leaving 14 bases between. Germline V lookup: CDR1 SGHRS, CDR2 YFSETQ. The length of the CDR3 is 14 residues. The CDR3: CASSLTGATDGYTF. In nucleotides, the CDR3 is TGCGCCAGCAGCTTAACGGGGGCCACAGATGGCTACACCTTC.

This clonotype showed up many times. This chain joins TRBV5-1 and TRBJ2-5, with 11 bases lining up with TRBD1. Germline loops: CDR1 SGHRS, CDR2 YFSETQ. The CDR3 totals 16 residues. V gave up 4 bases and J gave up 5 bases; unmatched junction bases: 10. The CDR3: CASSQGTGGLSETQYF. The DNA for the CDR3 is TGCGCCAGCAGCCAGGGGACAGGGGGTTTGTCGGAGACCCAGTACTTC.

V usage is TRBV7-2 and J usage is TRBJ2-7; 10 bases agree with TRBD1. This CDR3 is 14 amino acids long. Germline CDR1 SGHTA, CDR2 FQGNSA. V dropped 5 bases and J dropped 2; count of bases not matched to a gene: 3. Here the CDR3 reads CASSRTGGPYEQYF. The CDR3 DNA follows: TGTGCCAGCAGCAGGACAGGGGGTCCCTACGAGCAGTACTTC.

This clonotype was seen many times. The rearrangement uses TRBV13 and TRBJ2-5; 12 bases match TRBD2. In germline, CDR1 is PRHDT, CDR2 FYEKMQ (reference sequence). This CDR3 region has 16 residues. After removal of 5 bases from V and 5 bases from J, the junction contained 9 bases not matched to a gene. CDR3 DNA: TGTGCCAGCAGCCCTAAACTAGCGGGGGGCCGGGAGACCCAGTACTTC. This encodes CASSPKLAGGRETQYF.

CDR3 DNA: TGCAGTGCCCCGACAGGGAGGTTGTACACCTTC. Its translation is CSAPTGRLYTF. This chain uses TRBV20-1 with TRBJ1-2, with TRBD1 matching over 7 bases. Germline assignment: CDR1 DFQATT and CDR2 SNEGSKA (reference sequence). With V trimmed by 6 bases and J by 11 bases, 9 bases remained unmatched. This CDR3 spans 11 amino acids.

The chain recombines TRBV7-8 with TRBJ1-5, with 8 bases fitting TRBD1. V was pared by 0 bases and J by 0 bases, with 1 base of the junction left unmatched. This CDR3 spans 16 amino acids. Germline CDR1 is SGHVS and CDR2 is FQNEAQ. The CDR3 sequence is CASSLATGDSNQPQHF. In nucleotides, the CDR3 is TGTGCCAGCAGCTTAGCGACAGGGGATAGCAATCAGCCCCAGCATTTT.

Details on this clonotype: Relative to the germline gene, one junction end is altered; a read error may explain this. The gene calls are TRBV7-9 and TRBJ1-2; D is undetermined. CDR1 is SEHNR and CDR2 is FQNEAQ in the germline V gene (reference sequence). CDR3 length equals 11 residues. In DNA form, the CDR3 reads TGCGCCAGCACCGCGGGTGGTGGCTACACCTTC. It translates to CASTAGGGYTF.

In this sample, this clonotype turned up many times. The J gene is TRBJ1-4, the V gene TRBV4-1, with D uncertain. V was pared by 0 bases and J by 5 bases, with 16 bases between. The CDR3 is 17 amino acids. Germline CDR1 and CDR2: MGHRA and YSYEKL. CDR3 nucleotide sequence: TGCGCCAGCAGCCAAGAAATTTGGCCCCGACGGAATGAAAAACTGTTTTTT. Its translation: CASSQEIWPRRNEKLFF.

The chain has TRBV7-8 and TRBJ2-7; 11 bases agree with TRBD2. CDR3 length: 15 amino acids. J was trimmed by 3 bases and V by 5 bases; bases with no gene match: 6. Germline V CDR1 and CDR2: SGHVS, FQNEAQ. CDR3 protein: CASSNRGTSGYEQYF. The CDR3 bases are TGTGCCAGCAGCAACCGCGGGACTAGCGGCTACGAGCAGTACTTC.

This chain uses TRBV7-9 with TRBJ1-1; no firm D call. CDR1 and CDR2 from the germline V gene are SEHNR and FQNEAQ (reference sequence). Trimming pared 0 bases from V and 5 bases from J, leaving 13 bases between. The CDR3 totals 15 residues. The chain's CDR3 is CASSLAWWVGTEAFF. The CDR3 DNA sequence: TGTGCCAGCAGCTTAGCGTGGTGGGTCGGGACTGAAGCTTTCTTT.

This clonotype was seen ten or more times. This chain uses TRBV24-1 with TRBJ2-5; D is uncertain. Trimming took 2 bases from V and 4 from J, leaving 10 bases between them. The CDR3 totals 14 residues. Germline CDR1 reads KGHDR; CDR2 reads SFDVKD. CDR3 coding DNA: TGTGCCACCAGTGATTCAGCCGGCCGAGAGACCCAGTACTTC. This gives the protein CATSDSAGRETQYF.

V is TRBV5-1 and J is TRBJ2-5, with 10 bases lining up with TRBD2. CDR1 and CDR2 from the germline V gene are SGHRS and YFSETQ. Trimming removed 2 bases from V and 5 bases from J; junction bases left unmatched: 6. The CDR3 spans 15 residues. CDR3 bases: TGCGCCAGCAGCTTTTACACTAGCGGGGCGGAGACCCAGTACTTC. Translation: CASSFYTSGAETQYF.

This clonotype has a count of ten or more. V is TRBV4-2 and J is TRBJ2-7, with D perhaps TRBD2 (5 bases). Trimming took off 2 bases at V and 7 bases at J, with 12 bases between the two ends. CDR1 and CDR2 from the germline V gene are LGHNA and YNFKEQ. The CDR3 consists of 13 residues. The chain's CDR3 is CASSQTDGVEQYF. The CDR3 DNA reads as TGTGCCAGCAGCCAAACCGACGGGGTGGAGCAGTACTTC.

This clonotype was detected ten times or more. V usage is TRBV29-1 and J usage is TRBJ2-2; D may be TRBD1 or TRBD2 (5 bases each). Germline V CDR1 and CDR2: SQVTM, ANQGSEA. V was trimmed by 3 bases and J by 6 bases, leaving 17 bases between them. The CDR3 extends over 15 amino acids. The CDR3 DNA sequence: TGCAGCGTTGATATTTCCGGGACGGCGGCCGGGGAGCTGTTTTTT. Protein product: CSVDISGTAAGELFF.